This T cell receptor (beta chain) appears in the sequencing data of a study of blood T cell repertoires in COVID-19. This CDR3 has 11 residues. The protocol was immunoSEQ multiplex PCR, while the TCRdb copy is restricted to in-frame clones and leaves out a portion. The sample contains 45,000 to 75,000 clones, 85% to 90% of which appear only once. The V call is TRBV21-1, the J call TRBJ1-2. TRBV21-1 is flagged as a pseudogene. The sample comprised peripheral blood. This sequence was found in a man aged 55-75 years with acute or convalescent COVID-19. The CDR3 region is CASSTSYGYTF. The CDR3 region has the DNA TGTGCCAGCAGCACTTCTTATGGCTACACCTTC.